The rows below give T cell receptor beta chains drawn from one sample of a study of blood T cell repertoires in COVID-19. Only in-frame clones appear in the TCRdb table, and some are missing; sequencing was by immunoSEQ multiplex PCR. Of about 170,000 clones listed, 84% are singletons. The sequencing sample was made of peripheral blood. The receptor set was obtained from a man aged 35-49 years who had recovered from COVID-19. Each CDR3 is given with its conserved first and last residue. Each record gives: D gene, V gene, CDR3 length, J gene, clone size, CDR3 protein, CDR3 DNA. A D gene is named only where the DNA matches it firmly. The listing skips clone size in some rows; elsewhere it reads once, few, many or a size class.

TRBD1	TRBV30	13	TRBJ1-3	NA	CAWNRGNGNTIYF	TGTGCCTGGAACAGGGGGAACGGAAACACCATATATTTT
TRBD1	TRBV19	17	TRBJ2-6	NA	CASRQGAPLSGANVLTF	TGTGCCAGTCGCCAGGGGGCCCCCCTCTCTGGGGCCAACGTCCTGACTTTC
NA	TRBV19	12	TRBJ1-5	once	CASSLNNQPQHF	TGTGCCAGTAGTCTAAACAATCAGCCCCAGCATTTT
NA	TRBV27	13	TRBJ1-3	NA	CASRPGSGNTIYF	TGTGCCAGCAGGCCGGGCTCTGGAAACACCATATATTTT
NA	TRBV7-8	13	TRBJ2-7	NA	CASTPAGLYEQYF	TGTGCCAGCACCCCTGCAGGGCTTTACGAGCAGTACTTC
NA	TRBV19	15	TRBJ2-2	once	CASSIEQPNTGELFF	TGTGCCAGTAGTATTGAACAGCCGAACACCGGGGAGCTGTTTTTT
NA	TRBV25-1	13	TRBJ2-7	NA	CASRGQGSYEQYF	TGTGCCAGCAGAGGACAAGGCTCCTACGAGCAGTACTTC
NA	TRBV7-6	14	TRBJ2-7	NA	CASSQGWGPNEQYF	TGTGCCAGCAGCCAGGGGTGGGGGCCGAACGAGCAGTACTTC
NA	TRBV19	15	TRBJ2-4	NA	CASSSPGAGKNIQYF	TGTGCCAGTAGTAGCCCAGGGGCAGGCAAAAACATTCAGTACTTC
NA	TRBV10-3	13	TRBJ1-1	NA	CAISEGHNTEAFF	TGTGCCATCAGTGAGGGACACAACACTGAAGCTTTCTTT
NA	TRBV24-1	15	TRBJ2-5	NA	CATSDSDIFAETQYF	TGTGCCACCAGTGACTCGGACATTTTTGCAGAGACCCAGTACTTC
TRBD1	TRBV2	13	TRBJ1-5	NA	CASTGGGNQPQHF	TGTGCCAGCACAGGGGGAGGCAATCAGCCCCAGCATTTT
NA	TRBV2	14	TRBJ1-1	NA	CASSDLGGNTEAFF	TGTGCCAGCAGTGACCTGGGAGGGAACACTGAAGCTTTCTTT
NA	TRBV7-2	14	TRBJ1-4	NA	CASSRGRGNEKLFF	TGTGCCAGCAGCCGGGGCAGGGGAAATGAAAAACTGTTTTTT
NA	TRBV6-2/TRBV6-3	13	TRBJ1-1	NA	CASSYSTGSEAFF	TGTGCCAGCAGTTACTCTACAGGGTCCGAAGCTTTCTTT
NA	TRBV20-1	11	TRBJ1-1	NA	CSARRMSEAFF	TGCAGTGCTAGACGCATGAGTGAAGCTTTCTTT
TRBD2	TRBV28	13	TRBJ2-7	NA	CASLAGDSYEQYF	TGTGCCAGCCTAGCGGGAGACTCCTACGAGCAGTACTTC
TRBD1	TRBV4-2	15	TRBJ1-2	NA	CASSPGTATDNGYTF	TGTGCCAGCAGCCCAGGGACAGCGACCGACAATGGCTACACCTTC
NA	TRBV7-2	15	TRBJ1-5	once	CASSLKGGVDQPQHF	TGTGCCAGCAGCCTCAAGGGGGGGGTTGATCAGCCCCAGCATTTT
TRBD1	TRBV20-1	14	TRBJ2-3	NA	CSASGTGASDTQYF	TGCAGTGCTAGTGGGACAGGGGCATCAGATACGCAGTATTTT
NA	TRBV6-2/TRBV6-3	12	TRBJ2-4	NA	CASSYPSGIQYF	TGTGCCAGCAGTTACCCTAGTGGCATTCAGTACTTC
NA	TRBV28	13	TRBJ2-1	NA	CASSLSTYNEQFF	TGTGCCAGCAGTTTGTCCACCTACAATGAGCAGTTCTTC
TRBD2	TRBV10-3	14	TRBJ2-3	NA	CAIRLAGGTDTQYF	TGTGCCATCAGACTAGCGGGGGGAACAGATACGCAGTATTTT
NA	TRBV2	15	TRBJ2-3	NA	CASSRGTASTDTQYF	TGTGCCAGCAGCCGAGGGACTGCTAGCACAGATACGCAGTATTTT
NA	TRBV11-3	16	TRBJ2-3	NA	CASSLDSRQRDIRMYF	TGTGCCAGCAGCTTAGACTCACGTCAGAGGGATATACGCATGTATTTT
TRBD2	TRBV7-2	17	TRBJ2-7	NA	CASSLGFASGSIYEQYF	TGTGCCAGCAGCTTAGGATTTGCCAGCGGGAGCATCTACGAGCAGTACTTC
TRBD1	TRBV6-5	14	TRBJ1-5	NA	CASGTGHSNQPQHF	TGTGCCAGCGGGACAGGGCATAGCAATCAGCCCCAGCATTTT
NA	TRBV28	16	TRBJ2-6	NA	CASSDGSGSGANVLTF	TGTGCCAGCAGCGACGGCAGCGGCTCTGGGGCCAACGTCCTGACTTTC